The next 10 T cell receptor beta chains were all read from a single sample in a study of blood T cell repertoires in COVID-19. TCRdb's table, derived via immunoSEQ multiplex PCR, lists solely in-frame clones and lacks some. The sample records nearly 300,000 clones, approximately 88% being singletons. Specimen: peripheral blood. The receptors come from a woman aged 25 to 45 who had recovered from COVID-19.

V is TRBV9 and J is TRBJ1-1; 7 bases are shared with TRBD1. This CDR3 has 14 amino acids. Trimming removed 5 bases from V and 4 bases from J; junction bases left unmatched: 8. Germline V gene data show CDR1 as SGDLS and CDR2 as YYNGEE. CDR3 sequence reads: CASSPLQGITEAFF. CDR3 DNA sequence: TGTGCCAGCAGTCCTTTACAGGGGATCACTGAAGCTTTCTTT.

This chain uses TRBV7-2 with TRBJ2-3; TRBD2 matches at 11 bases. This CDR3 has 17 amino acids. V dropped 2 bases and J dropped 2; count of bases not matched to a gene: 6. Germline V lookup: CDR1 SGHTA, CDR2 FQGNSA. CDR3 protein: CASSLLASGGTTDTQYF. CDR3 coding DNA: TGTGCCAGCAGCTTATTGGCTAGCGGGGGGACCACAGATACGCAGTATTTT.

V gene TRBV7-8 combines with J gene TRBJ1-6; perhaps TRBD1 as D (5 bases). Germline CDR1 SGHVS, CDR2 FQNEAQ. The CDR3 is 18 residues long. The V end lost 0 bases, the J end lost 8 bases, and 20 bases lay between the germline ends. CDR3 sequence: CASSLATRDSSRDSPLHF. CDR3 nucleotide sequence: TGTGCCAGCAGCTTAGCGACACGGGACTCCTCGAGGGATTCACCCCTCCACTTT.

The chain carries TRBV6-5 and TRBJ1-4, with a weak D call TRBD1 (5 bases). From germline, CDR1 is MNHEY and CDR2 SVGAGI. The CDR3 is 16 residues long. The V end was cut by 0 bases, the J end by 8 bases, with 16 bases between. In DNA form, the CDR3 reads TGTGCCAGCAGTTACTCGACATCATCCCGGGGGGAAAAACTGTTTTTT. It encodes CASSYSTSSRGEKLFF.

This clone was counted only a few times. The same CDR3 arises from other DNA sequences in this sample as well. J is TRBJ1-1 and V is TRBV10-3; D gene ambiguous. The ends were cut back, 3 bases at V and 1 base at J, with 6 bases in the middle. The CDR3 contains 13 residues. CDR1 and CDR2 (germline): ENHRY, SYGVKD. The CDR3 is CAISDRGNTEAFF. The CDR3 nucleotides are TGTGCCATCAGTGATCGGGGGAACACTGAAGCTTTCTTT.

The rearrangement joins TRBV3-1 (or the pseudogene TRBV3-2) to TRBJ2-5; TRBD2 aligns across 8 bases. CDR1 and CDR2 from the germline V gene are LGHDT and YNNKEL (reference sequence). Unmatched junction bases numbered 4, after V lost 1 base and J lost 3 bases. This CDR3 is built from 15 residues. The chain's CDR3 is CASSQVAGGKETQYF. CDR3 DNA: TGTGCCAGCAGCCAAGTCGCGGGGGGAAAAGAGACCCAGTACTTC.

The genes are TRBV18 and TRBJ2-3; tentatively, D is TRBD2 (5 bases). Deletions cut 3 bases from V and 3 bases from J, with 10 bases between. Germline values: CDR1 KGHSH, CDR2 LQKENI. This CDR3 has 14 amino acids. The chain's CDR3 is CASSPRAGTDTQYF. The CDR3 DNA reads as TGTGCCAGCTCACCGAGGGCTGGGACAGATACGCAGTATTTT.

This chain links TRBV5-1 with TRBJ2-5, with D perhaps matching TRBD1 (6 bases). V was shortened by 4 bases and J by 3 bases, with 10 bases between the two germline ends. CDR3 length: 13 residues. The V gene's germline CDR1 is SGHRS and CDR2 YFSETQ. CDR3 sequence reads: CASSPHREETQYF. The CDR3 DNA follows: TGCGCCAGCAGCCCCCACAGGGAAGAGACCCAGTACTTC.

The chain carries TRBV27 and TRBJ2-1, with D perhaps matching TRBD1 (6 bases). CDR3 length equals 14 residues. V lost 4 bases to trimming and J lost 6 bases, with 13 bases between them. Germline values: CDR1 MNHEY, CDR2 SMNVEV (reference sequence). CDR3 amino acids: CASSYGTPSNEQFF. CDR3 nucleotide sequence: TGTGCCAGCAGTTATGGGACACCATCCAATGAGCAGTTCTTC.

The CDR3 coding sequence is TGTGCCACCAGTGATCCCCGCCCTAGCGGGGGTTACAATGAGCAGTTCTTC. Encoded protein: CATSDPRPSGGYNEQFF. This chain uses TRBV24-1 with TRBJ2-1; 10 nucleotides agree with TRBD2. Germline V CDR1 and CDR2: KGHDR, SFDVKD. This CDR3 is 17 amino acids long. With 3 bases clipped from V and 4 bases from J, the junction kept 8 bases outside the gene matches.